The T cell receptor beta chain under discussion was sequenced for a study of blood T cell repertoires in COVID-19. The wider study: The United States, Italy and Spain provided the acute and convalescent COVID-19 samples. T cells, B-cell-depleted T cells, or PBMCs provided the cDNA or gDNA that served as material.

Per the authors' pipeline: Reference gene primer amplification gave nucleated cell count estimates. Assay: immunoSEQ multiplex PCR; the TCRdb copy retains only in-frame clones and omits some. The V and J calls and clone size were taken over from that table, and D and trimming were inferred from the DNA. This table has over 200,000 clones, 80% to 90% appearing once. Germline values: CDR1 SGHNT, CDR2 YYREEE (reference sequence). Trimming removed 1 base at V and 2 bases at J, with 7 bases between. This CDR3 contains 13 residues. Sequenced material: peripheral blood. This chain connects TRBV5-4 to TRBJ2-7, with unresolved D. The clonotype was recovered from a man aged 35 to 55 with acute or convalescent COVID-19. As DNA, the CDR3 is TGTGCCAGCAGCTTGACTACAACCTACGAGCAGTACTTC. It specifies CASSLTTTYEQYF.